One sample yielded the 18 T cell receptor beta chains listed below, sequenced in a study of blood T cells in healthy people across ages. Alongside a J-beta primer mix, a sample-barcoded 5' primer served in a second PCR lasting about 7 to 11 cycles. TCRdb ran MiXCR on the 5' RACE reads and lists one entry per CDR3 protein. The repertoire includes about 930,000 distinct CDR3 sequences, 25% to 35% of them detected once, and roughly a tenth sits in the top ten. This sample was shared with a second study, whose subject was T cells of mothers and their children.

The material sequenced was blood. The source of these receptors is a woman aged 40 to 49 in good health.

The gene calls are TRBV5-1 and TRBJ1-2; D perhaps matches TRBD1 (6 bases). Germline V gene lookup returns CDR1 SGHRS and CDR2 YFSETQ. The CDR3 sequence is 13 residues long. The V end was cut by 4 bases, the J end by 8 bases, with 15 bases between. CDR3 loop: CASSITGMWGYTF. The CDR3, as DNA: TGCGCCAGCAGCATAACAGGGATGTGGGGCTACACCTTC. The full variable domain, completed using reference TRBV5-1 and TRBJ1-2, is KAGVTQTPRYLIKTRGQQVTLSCSPISGHRSVSWYQQTPGQGLQFLFEYFSETQRNKGNFPGRFSGRQFSNSRSEMNVSTLELGDSALYLCASSITGMWGYTFGSGTRLTVV.

In this sample, this clonotype turned up once. V usage is TRBV10-2 and J usage is TRBJ2-3; 11 positions match TRBD2. This CDR3 is 15 amino acids long. CDR1 and CDR2 from the germline V gene are WSHSY and SAAADI. The ends lost 8 bases at V and 4 bases at J; junction bases unmatched: 8. CDR3 sequence reads: CASGAGTSGSDTQYF. The DNA of the CDR3 is TGCGCCAGCGGAGCTGGGACTAGCGGCTCAGATACGCAGTATTTT.

This sequence joins TRBV7-9 and TRBJ2-3; 8 bases agree with TRBD2. V gave up 3 bases and J gave up 1 base; unmatched junction bases: 9. Germline CDR1 is SEHNR and CDR2 is FQNEAQ (reference sequence). There are 17 residues in the CDR3. CDR3 region: CASSFELRRGGTDTQYF. In nucleotides, the CDR3 is TGTGCCAGCAGCTTTGAGTTACGGCGGGGGGGCACAGATACGCAGTATTTT.

CDR3 sequence reads: CASSGVLAKNIQYF. The CDR3 coding sequence is TGTGCCAGCTCAGGAGTATTAGCCAAAAACATTCAGTACTTC. The chain links TRBV28 to TRBJ2-4; D gene uncertain. Trimming took 8 bases from V and 0 from J, leaving 11 bases between them. The CDR3 extends over 14 amino acids. The germline V gene encodes CDR1 MDHEN and CDR2 SYDVKM.

In regard to this clonotype: A much larger clone differs by one base, so this may be a read error. This chain connects TRBV9 to TRBJ1-2; TRBD1 aligns across 7 bases. J was trimmed by 2 bases and V by 4 bases; bases with no gene match: 8. This CDR3 contains 15 residues. CDR1 is SGDLS and CDR2 is YYNGEE in the germline V gene. CDR3 nucleotides: TGTGCCAGCAGCATGACAGGGACTGGGAACTATGGCTACACCTTC. This translates into CASSMTGTGNYGYTF.

The chain carries TRBV20-1 and TRBJ1-5; no firm D call. V was trimmed by 1 base and J by 4 bases, leaving 14 bases between them. Germline CDR1 is DFQATT and CDR2 is SNEGSKA (reference sequence). The CDR3 extends over 15 amino acids. The CDR3 here is CSARAGAGENQPQHF. CDR3 sequence (DNA): TGCAGTGCTAGAGCCGGTGCGGGAGAGAATCAGCCCCAGCATTTT.

This clonotype was found a few times. The rearrangement uses TRBV25-1 and TRBJ2-7; D uncertain. The ends were cut back, 6 bases at V and 1 base at J, with 16 bases in the middle. CDR1 MGHDK and CDR2 SYGVNS come from the germline V gene. The CDR3 has 15 amino acids. The CDR3 DNA reads as TGTGCCAGCAGCCAGCAGGTGAATTATTCCTACGAGCAGTACTTC. Its translation: CASSQQVNYSYEQYF.

This clonotype was detected only a few times. The rearrangement joins TRBV28 to TRBJ2-5; 7 bases line up with TRBD2. The germline V gene encodes CDR1 MDHEN and CDR2 SYDVKM. The CDR3 contains 14 residues. V lost 7 bases and J lost 11; bases outside the gene matches: 16. CDR3: CASKLASGNNEQYF. The CDR3 nucleotides are TGTGCCAGCAAGTTGGCTAGCGGAAACAATGAGCAGTACTTC.

On this clonotype itself: The junction does not match germline at one end; this may be a read error. The rearrangement uses TRBV18 and TRBJ2-1; D unresolved. The germline gives CDR1 KGHSH, CDR2 LQKENI. This CDR3 comprises 14 residues. The DNA for the CDR3 is TGTGCCAGCTCATCACCTACCGGACACAATGAGCAGTTCTTC. Amino acid sequence: CASSSPTGHNEQFF.

The chain joins TRBV18 to TRBJ1-2; no reliable D call. Germline CDR1 is KGHSH and CDR2 is LQKENI. This CDR3 comprises 11 residues. The V end was cut by 3 bases, the J end by 8 bases, with 7 bases between. CDR3: CASSPNEGYTF. Here the CDR3 DNA reads TGTGCCAGCTCACCCAACGAAGGCTACACCTTC.

Ten or more counts support this clonotype. The chain uses TRBV28 and TRBJ2-7, with 8 bases aligning to TRBD2. The germline V gene encodes CDR1 MDHEN and CDR2 SYDVKM. There are 14 residues in the CDR3. V lost 3 bases and J lost 3; bases outside the gene matches: 4. CDR3 sequence (DNA): TGTGCCAGCAGTTTTCCGGGGGGGTTCTACGAGCAGTACTTC. Residues: CASSFPGGFYEQYF.

This chain joins TRBV6-6 and TRBJ2-7; D is uncertain. The length of the CDR3 is 12 residues. Trimming pared 5 bases from V and 7 bases from J, leaving 12 bases between. Germline CDR1 is MNHNY and CDR2 is SVGAGI (reference sequence). This CDR3 is CASSQARNEQYF. The CDR3 DNA follows: TGTGCCAGCAGTCAGGCGCGCAATGAGCAGTACTTC.

The chain has TRBV6-6 and TRBJ2-7; 10 nucleotides align to TRBD1. The CDR3 runs to 15 residues. Germline trimming cut 2 bases from V and 6 bases from J; bases unmatched to any gene: 7. Germline V gene data show CDR1 as MNHNY and CDR2 as SVGAGI (reference sequence). CDR3 in DNA: TGTGCCAGCAGTTACCCTTCCGGGACAGGGGTCGAGCAGTACTTC. Translated, it gives CASSYPSGTGVEQYF.

The CDR3, as DNA: TGTGCCACCAGTACCTCGGGGGCAGATACGCAGTATTTT. Translated: CATSTSGADTQYF. The chain employs TRBV24-1 and TRBJ2-3; a weak D match, TRBD2 (6 bases). The CDR3 totals 13 residues. Germline CDR1 reads KGHDR; CDR2 reads SFDVKD. Trimming pared 6 bases from V and 4 bases from J, leaving 10 bases between.

The table lists this clonotype with a few counts. The chain uses TRBV28 and TRBJ1-1; 9 nucleotides match TRBD1. With 5 bases clipped from V and 7 bases from J, the junction kept 11 bases outside the gene matches. CDR1 and CDR2 from the germline V gene are MDHEN and SYDVKM. This CDR3 comprises 15 residues. The CDR3 nucleotides read TGTGCCAGCAGTCCCTCGGACAGGGGCCGGAATGAAGCTTTCTTT. It specifies CASSPSDRGRNEAFF.

This clonotype was observed once. A much larger clone lies one base from this, so it may be a read error. V is TRBV7-2 and J is TRBJ2-7; D gene unclear. CDR3 length: 13 residues. The germline V gene encodes CDR1 SGHTA and CDR2 FQGNSA. Trimming cost V 4 bases and J 3 bases, with 10 bases left between them. This CDR3 is CASSSIGCYEQYF. The CDR3, as DNA: TGTGCCAGCAGCTCAATAGGCTGCTACGAGCAGTACTTC. The complete variable domain, with remaining parts taken from reference TRBV7-2 and TRBJ2-7, reads GAGVSQSPSNKVTEKGKDVELRCDPISGHTALYWYRQSLGQGLEFLIYFQGNSAPDKSGLPSDRFSAERTGGSVSTLTIQRTQQEDSAVYLCASSSIGCYEQYFGPGTRLTVT.

The chain carries TRBV29-1 and TRBJ1-6, with TRBD1 as a possible D gene (6 bases). The V end lost 6 bases, the J end lost 8 bases, and 14 bases lay between the germline ends. In germline, CDR1 is SQVTM, CDR2 ANQGSEA. The CDR3 loop spans 13 amino acids. The CDR3 region is CSVAGEGDSPLHF. The CDR3 DNA reads TGCAGCGTGGCAGGGGAAGGGGATTCACCCCTCCACTTT. Using reference TRBV29-1 and TRBJ1-6 for the parts outside the CDR3, the full variable domain is SAVISQKPSRDICQRGTSLTIQCQVDSQVTMMFWYRQQPGQSLTLIATANQGSEATYESGFVIDKFPISRPNLTFSTLTVSNMSPEDSSIYLCSVAGEGDSPLHFGNGTRLTVT.

The gene calls are TRBV7-2 and TRBJ1-3, with D unclear. With 6 bases removed from V and 2 bases from J, the gap between germline ends came to 11 bases. The germline V gene encodes CDR1 SGHTA and CDR2 FQGNSA. The CDR3 sequence is 14 residues long. DNA of the CDR3: TGTGCCAGCAGTCCAGGTCAAACTGGAAACACCATATATTTT. This codes for CASSPGQTGNTIYF.